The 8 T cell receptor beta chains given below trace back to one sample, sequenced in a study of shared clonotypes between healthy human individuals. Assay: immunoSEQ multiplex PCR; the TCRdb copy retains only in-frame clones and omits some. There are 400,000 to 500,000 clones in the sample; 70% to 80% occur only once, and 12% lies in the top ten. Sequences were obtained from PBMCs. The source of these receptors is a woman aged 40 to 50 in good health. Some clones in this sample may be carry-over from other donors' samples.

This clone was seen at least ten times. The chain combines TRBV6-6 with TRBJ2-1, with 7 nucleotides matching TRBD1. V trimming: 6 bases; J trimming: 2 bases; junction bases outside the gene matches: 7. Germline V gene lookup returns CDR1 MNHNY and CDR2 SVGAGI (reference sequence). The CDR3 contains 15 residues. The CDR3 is CASSPQGGPYNEQFF. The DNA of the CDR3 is TGTGCCAGCAGCCCTCAAGGGGGCCCCTACAATGAGCAGTTCTTC.

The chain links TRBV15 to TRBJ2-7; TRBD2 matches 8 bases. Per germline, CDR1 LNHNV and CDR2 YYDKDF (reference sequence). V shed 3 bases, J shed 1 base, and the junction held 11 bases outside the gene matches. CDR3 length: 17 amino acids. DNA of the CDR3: TGTGCCACCAGCAGGGGAATCGGGACTAGGGGATCCTACGAGCAGTACTTC. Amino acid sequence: CATSRGIGTRGSYEQYF. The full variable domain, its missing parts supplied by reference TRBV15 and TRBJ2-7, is DAMVIQNPRYQVTQFGKPVTLSCSQTLNHNVMYWYQQKSSQAPKLLFHYYDKDFNNEADTPDNFQSRRPNTSFCFLDIRSPGLGDTAMYLCATSRGIGTRGSYEQYFGPGTRLTVT.

CDR3 sequence: CASSSGHGRPYEQYF. CDR3 DNA sequence: TGTGCCAGCAGTTCCGGACATGGCCGCCCCTACGAGCAGTACTTC. This chain links TRBV28 with TRBJ2-7; D is perhaps TRBD1 (5 bases). V shed 4 bases and J shed 2 bases, with 15 bases lying between them. This CDR3 is 15 amino acids long. CDR1 is MDHEN and CDR2 is SYDVKM in the germline V gene.

CDR3 DNA sequence: TGTGCCAGCAGCCCTGGGGGAGGTGGCTACACCTTC. This encodes CASSPGGGGYTF. The chain links TRBV27 to TRBJ1-2, with D maybe TRBD1 (5 bases). Trimming pared 6 bases from V and 7 bases from J, leaving 12 bases between. This CDR3 is 12 amino acids long. The germline CDR1 and CDR2 sequences are MNHEY and SMNVEV (reference sequence).

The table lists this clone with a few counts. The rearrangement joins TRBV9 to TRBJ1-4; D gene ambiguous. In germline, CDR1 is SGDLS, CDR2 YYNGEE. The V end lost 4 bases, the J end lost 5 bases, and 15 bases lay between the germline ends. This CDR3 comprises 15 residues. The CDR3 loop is CASSPISGLNEKLFF. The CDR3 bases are TGTGCCAGCAGCCCGATTTCTGGGCTGAATGAAAAACTGTTTTTT.

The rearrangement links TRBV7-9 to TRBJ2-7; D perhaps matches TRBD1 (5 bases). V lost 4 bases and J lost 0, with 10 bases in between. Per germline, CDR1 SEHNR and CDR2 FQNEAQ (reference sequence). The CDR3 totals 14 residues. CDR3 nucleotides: TGTGCCAGCAGCTCCCAGGGATACTCCTACGAGCAGTACTTC. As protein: CASSSQGYSYEQYF.

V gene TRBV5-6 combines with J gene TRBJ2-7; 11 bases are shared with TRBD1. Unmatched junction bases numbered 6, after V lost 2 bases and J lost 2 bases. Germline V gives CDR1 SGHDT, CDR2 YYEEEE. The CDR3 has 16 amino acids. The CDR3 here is CASSLHRDRGAYEQYF. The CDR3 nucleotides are TGTGCCAGCAGCTTACACCGGGACAGGGGGGCCTACGAGCAGTACTTC.

In DNA, the CDR3 is TGTGCCAGCAAGGGGACCGGAACAGATACGCAGTATTTT. Its translation: CASKGTGTDTQYF. V usage is TRBV2 and J usage is TRBJ2-3, with D perhaps TRBD1 or TRBD2 (5 bases each). Germline-derived CDR1 and CDR2 are SNHLY and FYNNEI. V lost 7 bases and J lost 3, with 11 bases in between. This CDR3 region has 13 residues.